Following are 5 T cell receptor beta chains from one sample sequenced in a study of blood T cell repertoires in COVID-19 (dated by TCRdb to the early 2020s). Receptor amplification or capture employed the immunoSEQ multiplex PCR assay. TCRdb re-hosts the immuneACCESS table, in-frame sequences only. Its copies lack some clones; in the studies checked, an unresolved V gene accounts for under half of them, and the cause for the rest is not known. The sample table shows roughly 170,000 clones, and approximately 87% are seen once. Around 12% of the sample goes to the ten largest clones. Specimen: peripheral blood. The receptor set was obtained from a woman aged 70 to 79 with COVID-19, enrolled during active disease.

CDR3 residues: CASSNKTVHTGELFF. The CDR3 DNA reads TGTGCCAGCAGCAATAAGACAGTCCACACCGGGGAGCTGTTTTTT. This chain links TRBV21-1 with TRBJ2-2; the table's D call, TRBD1, was not checked against the DNA. TRBV21-1 is reported as a pseudogene. The CDR3 consists of 15 residues.

This chain links TRBV21-1 with TRBJ2-3; the DNA was not compared with TRBD2, the D call given in the table. TRBV21-1 is assigned pseudogene status. The CDR3 has 16 residues. The chain's CDR3 is CASSKEGTSVADTQYF. CDR3 coding DNA: TGTGCCAGCAGCAAAGAAGGGACTAGCGTGGCAGATACGCAGTATTTT.

Comment on this clone: Different DNA sequences within this sample yield the same CDR3. The chain is built from TRBV7-9 and TRBJ1-1; D remains unclear. Germline V lookup: CDR1 SEHNR, CDR2 FQNEAQ (reference sequence). The CDR3 extends over 13 amino acids. The V gene lost 5 bases and the J gene lost 5 bases, with 12 bases spanning the gap. The CDR3 nucleotides are TGTGCCAGCAGCCCATCGGGAGGGACTGAAGCTTTCTTT. This sequence encodes CASSPSGGTEAFF.

CDR3 sequence: CASSKGDSGTYEQYF. The CDR3 DNA sequence: TGTGCCAGCAGCAAAGGGGACAGCGGTACCTACGAGCAGTACTTC. This sequence joins TRBV21-1 and TRBJ2-7; TRBD1, the table's D call, lacks a check against the DNA. TRBV21-1 corresponds to a pseudogene. The CDR3 spans 15 residues.

This chain links TRBV2 with TRBJ1-5; D not resolved. V was clipped by 7 bases and J by 0 bases, with 13 bases between them. Germline-derived CDR1 and CDR2 are SNHLY and FYNNEI. This CDR3 is built from 15 residues. CDR3 region: CASNGWSYSNQPQHF. The CDR3 nucleotides are TGTGCCAGCAACGGTTGGAGCTATAGCAATCAGCCCCAGCATTTT. Full variable domain (rest looked up from reference TRBV2 and TRBJ1-5): EPEVTQTPSHQVTQMGQEVILRCVPISNHLYFYWYRQILGQKVEFLVSFYNNEISEKSEIFDDQFSVERPDGSNFTLKIRSTKLEDSAMYFCASNGWSYSNQPQHFGDGTRLSIL.